The 2 T cell receptor beta chains below come from one sample, sequenced in a study of blood T cell repertoires in COVID-19. The repertoire was sequenced with immunoSEQ multiplex PCR; TCRdb's copy has only in-frame clones and lacks some. Among roughly 26,000 clones listed, almost 95% were seen once. What was sequenced was peripheral blood. These receptors came from a human donor in a cohort sampled during active COVID-19.

The CDR3 nucleotides read TGTGCCAGCAGTCTACTAGCGGGGGGGCCAGATACGCAGTATTTT. Its translation: CASSLLAGGPDTQYF. V usage is TRBV2 and J usage is TRBJ2-3, with 13 bases fitting TRBD2. Germline V lookup: CDR1 SNHLY, CDR2 FYNNEI. The junction had 3 bases not matched to a gene; V was cut back by 5 bases and J by 4 bases. The CDR3 loop spans 15 amino acids.

A word on this clone: The sample holds other DNA sequences that translate to the same CDR3. The chain uses TRBV6-2 or TRBV6-3 and TRBJ2-1; 8 bases map to TRBD1. CDR3 length: 15 residues. Losses at the gene ends were 6 bases for V and 6 bases for J; bases not matched to a gene: 10. CDR1 and CDR2 (germline): MNHEY, SVGEGT. CDR3 amino acids: CASSPGQGGPNEQFF. The CDR3 DNA sequence: TGTGCCAGCAGCCCAGGACAGGGAGGCCCCAATGAGCAGTTCTTC.